This T cell receptor beta chain was identified during a study of early stage breast cancer tumors. For the study at large: ER+/PR+/HER2- status applied to about 80% of the 16 invasive breast tumors. Around 9.6-fold was the mean read coverage per sample. Whole-study findings and limits: Comparing each tissue with blood distinguished tumor from normal in most of the 16 patients.

Concerning this clone: The antigen is undetermined.

Profiling relied on immunoSEQ multiplex PCR, and the TCRdb table lists in-frame clones only, not all of them. The sample shows several thousand clones, 64% of them seen only once. The germline CDR1 and CDR2 sequences are LNHDA and SQIVND (reference sequence). This CDR3 contains 17 residues. After removal of 4 bases from V and 1 base from J, the junction contained 6 bases not matched to a gene. This TCR was recovered from a person between 50 and 60 years old with breast cancer. V gene TRBV19 combines with J gene TRBJ1-5, with TRBD1 matching over 11 bases. The sample comprised breast tumor tissue. CDR3 loop: CASSKGQGGKSNQPQHF. As DNA, the CDR3 is TGTGCCAGTAGTAAGGGACAGGGGGGGAAGAGCAATCAGCCCCAGCATTTT.